The sequence of this T cell receptor (beta chain) was determined in a study of blood T cell repertoires in COVID-19. Study background: Collection of acute and convalescent COVID-19 samples took place in the United States, Italy and Spain. PBMCs, B-cell-depleted T cells, or T cells provided the cDNA or gDNA that made up the material.

With V trimmed by 10 bases and J by 6 bases, 7 bases remained unmatched. Germline V gives CDR1 KGHDR, CDR2 SFDVKD. The CDR3 contains 13 residues. Original analysis: From reference gene primer amplification, estimates of nucleated cell counts were derived. The repertoire was sequenced with immunoSEQ multiplex PCR; TCRdb's copy has only in-frame clones and lacks some. The V and J calls and the clone size are those of that table, but D and trimming were determined from the DNA. Here the sample spans some 75,000 clones, around 80% being singletons. This clone was observed a few times. Followed over time, Seattle patients had been enrolled while infection was active.

Sequenced material: peripheral blood. The source is a man in his forties or fifties with COVID-19, enrolled during active disease. The rearrangement links TRBV24-1 to TRBJ1-2, with TRBD1 matching 10 bases. CDR3 nucleotide sequence: TGTGCCACTTCCGTGACAGGGGGCAATGGCTACACCTTC. Translation: CATSVTGGNGYTF.